Reported below is one T cell receptor (beta chain). After removal of 5 bases from V and 3 bases from J, the junction contained 12 bases not matched to a gene. CDR3 length: 18 residues. Germline CDR1 and CDR2: SEHNR and FQNEAQ (reference sequence). This sample is drawn from a study of blood T cell repertoires in COVID-19. Study context: Whether acute or convalescent, the COVID-19 samples came from the United States, Italy and Spain. Nucleic acid was either cDNA or gDNA, and it came from T cells, B-cell-depleted T cells, or PBMCs.

In the original analysis: Counts of nucleated cells, estimated from reference gene primer amplification, were obtained. This table comes from immunoSEQ multiplex PCR, and its TCRdb copy is limited to in-frame clones, with some not included. V and J calls and clone size follow that table, whereas D and trimming were derived from the DNA. The repertoire has approximately 410,000 clones, just over 85% of them found once; the top ten carry almost 1.5%. The specimen was peripheral blood. The chain couples TRBV7-9 to TRBJ2-3, with 12 bases that match TRBD2. The source of this sequence is a woman under 40 with active or convalescent COVID-19. The CDR3 DNA reads as TGTGCCAGCAGCCTAGGATTACTAGCGGGAGGCCCAACAGATACGCAGTATTTT. This codes for CASSLGLLAGGPTDTQYF. Looking up the rest from reference TRBV7-9 and TRBJ2-3 gives the full variable domain: DTGVSQNPRHKITKRGQNVTFRCDPISEHNRLYWYRQTLGQGPEFLTYFQNEAQLEKSRLLSDRFSAERPKGSFSTLEIQRTEQGDSAMYLCASSLGLLAGGPTDTQYFGPGTRLTVL.